Below, one TCR beta chain is given with its context. It lacks a known antigen. No base quality information exists; no much larger clone differs at one position. Preparation of the library involved the immunoSEQ multiplex PCR assay. In TCRdb, the immuneACCESS table is reduced to in-frame sequences with V and J assigned. These tables do not hold every clone; where another copy was compared, an unresolved V gene accounts for under half, and the others remain unexplained. The table for this sample lists about 50,000 clones; over 80% of them were counted only once. The top ten clonotypes cover less than 0.8% of the sample. This specimen comes from a study of T cell changes during pregnancy in multiple sclerosis (dated by TCRdb to between 2019 and 2020). For the wider study: In women with multiple sclerosis, the researchers looked at how the T cell repertoire shifted as pregnancy progressed.

From a lookup of the germline V gene, CDR1 and CDR2 are SGHRS and YFSETQ. The CDR3 spans 16 residues, from the cysteine through the phenylalanine. The kept DNA is CDR3 alone, 48 bases in frame from the first base. V gives up 1 base and J gives up 1 base, and the segment between their germline ends measures 14 bases. The specimen was CD4+ T cells from peripheral blood mononuclear cells, collected in the third trimester of pregnancy. The source of this sequence is a female donor with multiple sclerosis, enrolled in a pregnancy study. Recombination linked TRBV5-1 to TRBJ1-1; matching of 5 bases hints at TRBD1 as the D gene. The sequenced DNA: TGCGCCAGCAGCTTGAACTCAGTGACAGAGAACACTGAAGCTTTCTTT. Translation gives CASSLNSVTENTEAFF.